The sequence of this T cell receptor beta chain was determined in a study of T cells in localized non-small cell lung cancer. Study outcomes and limitations: Of the top 100 tumor clones, median roughly 55 were in adjacent lung, 25 to 35 among its top 100. Elevated blood T cell density was associated with longer overall survival. Sequencing was limited to one tumor region, leaving the possibility of heterogeneity open. The highest T cell clonality was in uninvolved adjacent lung, above tumor.

As for this clone: What it binds is not known.

The CDR3 runs to 17 residues. The germline V and J ends were trimmed by 5 bases and 0 bases, with 17 bases remaining between them. Germline values: CDR1 LNHDA, CDR2 SQIVND (reference sequence). Assay used: immunoSEQ multiplex PCR; TCRdb lists only in-frame clones, some missing. This sample has 30,000 to 40,000 clones; approximately 91% occur once, and the top ten carry 4.2%. V and J are TRBV19 and TRBJ1-3; D ambiguous. This clonotype originated in a woman aged 35 to 75 with stage I lung adenocarcinoma. Sequenced here: peripheral blood, sampled before any cancer treatment. DNA for the CDR3: TGTGCCAGTAGTCAAATGGGGTTCCGAAGCTCTGGAAACACCATATATTTT. It specifies CASSQMGFRSSGNTIYF. Together with reference TRBV19 and TRBJ1-3, the CDR3 gives the full variable domain: DGGITQSPKYLFRKEGQNVTLSCEQNLNHDAMYWYRQDPGQGLRLIYYSQIVNDFQKGDIAEGYSVSREKKESFPLTVTSAQKNPTAFYLCASSQMGFRSSGNTIYFGEGSWLTVV.